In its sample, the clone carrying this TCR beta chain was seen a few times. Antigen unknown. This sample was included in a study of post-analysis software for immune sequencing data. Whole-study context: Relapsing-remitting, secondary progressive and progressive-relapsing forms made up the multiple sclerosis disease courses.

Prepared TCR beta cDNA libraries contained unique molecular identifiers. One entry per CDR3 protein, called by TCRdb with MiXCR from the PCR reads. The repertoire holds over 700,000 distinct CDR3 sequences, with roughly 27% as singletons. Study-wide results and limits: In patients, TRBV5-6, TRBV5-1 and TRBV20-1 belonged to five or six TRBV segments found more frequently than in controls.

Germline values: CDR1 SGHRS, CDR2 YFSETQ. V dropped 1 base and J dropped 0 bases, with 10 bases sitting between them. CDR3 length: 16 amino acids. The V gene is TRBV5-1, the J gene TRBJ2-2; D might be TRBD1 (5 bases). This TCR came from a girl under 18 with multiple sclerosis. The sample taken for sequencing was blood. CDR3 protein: CASSLLGRANTGELFF. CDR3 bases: TGCGCCAGCAGCTTGTTGGGGCGAGCGAACACCGGGGAGCTGTTTTTT.